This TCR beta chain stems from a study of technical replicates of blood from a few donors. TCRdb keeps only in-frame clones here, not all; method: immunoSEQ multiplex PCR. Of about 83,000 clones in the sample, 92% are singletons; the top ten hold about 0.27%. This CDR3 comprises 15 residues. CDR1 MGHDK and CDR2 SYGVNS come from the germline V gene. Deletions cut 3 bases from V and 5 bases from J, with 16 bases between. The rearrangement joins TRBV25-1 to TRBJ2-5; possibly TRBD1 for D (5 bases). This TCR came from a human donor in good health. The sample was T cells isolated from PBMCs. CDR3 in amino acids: CASSDGQLGAETQYF. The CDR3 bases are TGTGCCAGCAGTGATGGACAATTAGGCGCGGAGACCCAGTACTTC.